What follows is one TCR beta chain and its context. The antigen is undetermined. The junction had 5 bases not matched to a gene; V was cut back by 4 bases and J by 3 bases. The germline V gene has CDR1 SGHTS and CDR2 YDEGEE. This CDR3 has 15 residues. This sample was taken from a study of cytomegalovirus exposure and HLA in healthy donors. General study results and limits: Sequencing likely produced, as an artifact, a cluster of highly shared sequence variants.

A multiplex PCR was run with 60 Vbeta primers and 13 Jbeta primers. TCRdb's copy holds only in-frame clones and misses some; the assay was immunoSEQ multiplex PCR. The table records 65,000 or so clones, 62% of them present only once. V usage is TRBV5-8 and J usage is TRBJ1-4, with 8 bases matching TRBD1. Material: PBMCs. The sequence was collected from a man aged 25-45 years in good health and CMV-seronegative. The CDR3 nucleotides are TGTGCCAGCAGCACCGGACAGGGAGCTAATGAAAAACTGTTTTTT. Translated: CASSTGQGANEKLFF.